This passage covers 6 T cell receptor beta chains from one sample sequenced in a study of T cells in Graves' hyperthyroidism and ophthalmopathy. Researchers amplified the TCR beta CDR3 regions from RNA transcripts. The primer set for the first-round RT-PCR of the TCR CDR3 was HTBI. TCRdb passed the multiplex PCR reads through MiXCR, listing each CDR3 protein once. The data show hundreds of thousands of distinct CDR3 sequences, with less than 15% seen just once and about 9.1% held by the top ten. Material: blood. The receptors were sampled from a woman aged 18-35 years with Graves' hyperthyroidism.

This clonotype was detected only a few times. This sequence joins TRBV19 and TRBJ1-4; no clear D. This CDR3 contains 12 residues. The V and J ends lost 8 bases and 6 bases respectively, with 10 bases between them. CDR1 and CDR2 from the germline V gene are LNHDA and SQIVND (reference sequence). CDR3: CASSKEHEKLFF. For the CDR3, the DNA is TGTGCCAGTTCGAAGGAACATGAAAAACTGTTTTTT.

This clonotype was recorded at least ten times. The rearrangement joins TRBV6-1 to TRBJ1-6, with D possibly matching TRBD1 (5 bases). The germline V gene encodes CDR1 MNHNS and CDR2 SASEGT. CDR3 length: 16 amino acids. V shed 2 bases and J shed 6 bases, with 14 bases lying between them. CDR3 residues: CASSELGRYVNSPLHF. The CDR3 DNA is TGTGCCAGCAGTGAACTGGGGCGTTACGTTAATTCACCCCTCCACTTT.

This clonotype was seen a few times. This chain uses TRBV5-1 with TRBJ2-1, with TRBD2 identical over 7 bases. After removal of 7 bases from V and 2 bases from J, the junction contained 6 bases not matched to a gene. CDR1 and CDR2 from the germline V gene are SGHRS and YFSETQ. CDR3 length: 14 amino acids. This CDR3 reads CASGGGEAYNEQFF. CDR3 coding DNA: TGCGCCAGCGGGGGGGGGGAGGCCTACAATGAGCAGTTCTTC.

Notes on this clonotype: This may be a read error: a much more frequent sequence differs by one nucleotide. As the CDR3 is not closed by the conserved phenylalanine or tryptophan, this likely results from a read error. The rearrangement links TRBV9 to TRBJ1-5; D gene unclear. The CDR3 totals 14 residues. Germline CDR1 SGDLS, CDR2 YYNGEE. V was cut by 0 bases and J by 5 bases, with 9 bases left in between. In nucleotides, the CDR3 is TGTGCCAGCAGCGTAGACGGCGGATATCAGCCCCAGCATTCT. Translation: CASSVDGGYQPQHS.

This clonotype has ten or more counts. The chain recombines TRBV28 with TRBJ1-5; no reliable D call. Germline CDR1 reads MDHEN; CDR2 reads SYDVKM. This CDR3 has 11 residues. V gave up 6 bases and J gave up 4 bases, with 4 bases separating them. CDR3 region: CASSTNQPQHF. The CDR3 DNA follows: TGTGCCAGCAGCACGAATCAGCCCCAGCATTTT.

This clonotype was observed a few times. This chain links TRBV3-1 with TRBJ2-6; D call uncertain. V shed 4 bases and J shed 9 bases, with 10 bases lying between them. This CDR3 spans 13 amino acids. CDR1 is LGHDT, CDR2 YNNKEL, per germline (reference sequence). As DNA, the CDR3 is TGTGCCAGCAGCCCAGGCCCCCTCAACGTCCTGACTTTC. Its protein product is CASSPGPLNVLTF.